This T cell receptor beta chain was identified during a study of T-cell reconstitution after alpha-beta-depleted transplantation in children. CDR3 length: 15 residues. The V and J ends lost 1 base and 5 bases respectively, with 11 bases between them. Germline lookup yields CDR1 LNHNV and CDR2 YYDKDF (reference sequence). A few counts support this clonotype. The TCRbeta library incorporated unique molecular identifiers. In TCRdb, the PCR reads were re-called with MiXCR into one record per CDR3 protein. Among approximately 270,000 distinct CDR3 sequences listed, 9.9% were seen once. This sequence was found in a human donor who donated a stem cell graft to a child with SCID. The V and J genes are TRBV15 and TRBJ2-2; D may be TRBD1 (6 bases). The sample was PBMCs from the stem cell graft donor, taken from the stem cell graft. The DNA of the CDR3 is TGTGCCACCAGCAGAGTACCGGGACAAACCGGGGAGCTGTTTTTT. Protein product: CATSRVPGQTGELFF.